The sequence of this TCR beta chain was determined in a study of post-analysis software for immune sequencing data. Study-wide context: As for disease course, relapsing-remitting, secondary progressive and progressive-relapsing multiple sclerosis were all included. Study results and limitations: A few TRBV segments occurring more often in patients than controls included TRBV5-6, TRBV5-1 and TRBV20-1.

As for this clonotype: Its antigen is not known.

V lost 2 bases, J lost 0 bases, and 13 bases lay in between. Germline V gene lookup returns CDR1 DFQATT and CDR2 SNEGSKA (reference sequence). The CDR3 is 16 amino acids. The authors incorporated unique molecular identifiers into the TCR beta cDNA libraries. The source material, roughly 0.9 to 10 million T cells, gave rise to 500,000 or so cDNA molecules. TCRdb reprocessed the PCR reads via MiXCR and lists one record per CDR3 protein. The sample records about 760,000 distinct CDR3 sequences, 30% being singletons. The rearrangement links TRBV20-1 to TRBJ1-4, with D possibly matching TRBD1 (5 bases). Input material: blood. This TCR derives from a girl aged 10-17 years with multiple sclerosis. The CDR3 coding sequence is TGCAGTGCTAGACCGACAGTTTTTGCAACTAATGAAAAACTGTTTTTT. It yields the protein CSARPTVFATNEKLFF.